These T cell receptor beta chains were read from a single sample in a study of blood T cell repertoires in COVID-19. Using immunoSEQ multiplex PCR, the repertoire was profiled, and TCRdb retains in-frame clones only, with some absent. Counted here are some 380,000 clones, 85% to 90% occurring once; the ten biggest clones make up approximately 7%. What was sequenced was peripheral blood. The origin of the receptors is a young man with active or convalescent COVID-19. Both conserved end residues are part of each CDR3. The D gene is left open where the match is weak. Size is omitted from some rows. Given values are once, few, many or a class for expanded clones.

D	V	size	J	CDR3	DNA
-	TRBV4-3	-	TRBJ1-1	CASSWSTNTEAFF	TGCGCCAGCAGTTGGAGTACGAACACTGAAGCTTTCTTT
-	TRBV4-1	-	TRBJ1-5	CASRASQGGQPQHF	TGCGCCAGCAGAGCATCTCAGGGAGGTCAGCCCCAGCATTTT
TRBD1	TRBV13	-	TRBJ1-2	CASSSGTGGYGYTF	TGTGCCAGCAGCTCTGGGACAGGGGGCTATGGCTACACCTTC
TRBD1	TRBV28	-	TRBJ2-2	CASSITGGAGELFF	TGTGCCAGCAGTATCACAGGGGGTGCCGGGGAGCTGTTTTTT
-	TRBV11-2	-	TRBJ1-1	CASSLVGGPLNTEAFF	TGTGCCAGCAGCTTAGTGGGGGGACCGTTGAACACTGAAGCTTTCTTT
-	TRBV2	-	TRBJ2-3	CASRGSQKHTDTQYF	TGTGCCAGCAGGGGCTCCCAAAAGCACACAGATACGCAGTATTTT
-	TRBV7-8	-	TRBJ1-6	CASSTYRTGPLHF	TGTGCCAGCAGCACGTACCGGACTGGACCCCTCCACTTT
TRBD1	TRBV25-1	-	TRBJ2-5	CASSAGQGTQRTQYF	TGTGCCAGCAGTGCCGGACAGGGAACCCAAAGGACCCAGTACTTC
TRBD1	TRBV10-1	-	TRBJ1-1	CASSEGGTGTEAFF	TGCGCCAGCAGTGAAGGCGGGACAGGGACTGAAGCTTTCTTT
-	TRBV11-2	-	TRBJ2-1	CASSSDLNEQFF	TGTGCCAGCAGCTCGGACTTGAATGAGCAGTTCTTC
-	TRBV11-2	-	TRBJ1-5	CASSSERGAGQPQHF	TGTGCCAGCAGCTCGGAGCGGGGGGCTGGCCAGCCCCAGCATTTT
-	TRBV25-1	-	TRBJ2-7	CASTNRGGISYEQYF	TGTGCCAGCACTAACAGGGGGGGGATCTCCTACGAGCAGTACTTC
TRBD1	TRBV7-2	-	TRBJ1-4	CASSPARTGREKLFF	TGTGCCAGCAGCCCAGCCCGGACAGGTCGGGAAAAACTGTTTTTT
-	TRBV7-2	-	TRBJ2-3	CASSSILFTDTQYF	TGTGCCAGCAGCTCGATCCTATTCACAGATACGCAGTATTTT
TRBD2	TRBV5-1	-	TRBJ2-1	CASSLTSGGANDEQFF	TGCGCCAGCAGCTTGACTAGCGGGGGGGCTAACGATGAGCAGTTCTTC
TRBD1	TRBV2	-	TRBJ2-4	CASRGDRGSKNIQYF	TGTGCCAGCCGCGGGGACAGGGGTTCCAAAAACATTCAGTACTTC
-	TRBV10-3	-	TRBJ2-2	CAITRGDTGELFF	TGTGCCATCACCAGGGGCGACACCGGGGAGCTGTTTTTT
-	TRBV6-6	-	TRBJ2-3	CASSRGRSLLDTQYF	TGTGCCAGCAGTCGGGGCCGAAGCCTTCTGGATACGCAGTATTTT
TRBD2	TRBV28	-	TRBJ2-7	CASSPPRTSGTYEQYF	TGTGCCAGCAGTCCCCCCAGGACTAGCGGGACCTACGAGCAGTACTTC
-	TRBV7-8	once	TRBJ2-1	CASSPRVITSRVPEEQFF	TGTGCCAGCAGCCCCCGGGTGATTACTAGTCGGGTCCCCGAGGAGCAGTTCTTC
-	TRBV12-3/TRBV12-4	-	TRBJ1-2	CASSRSYGYTF	TGTGCCAGCTCCCGGAGCTATGGCTACACCTTC
TRBD1	TRBV3-1/TRBV3-2	-	TRBJ1-1	CASSQVTGSYEAFF	TGTGCCAGCAGCCAAGTGACAGGGAGTTACGAAGCTTTCTTT
-	TRBV28	-	TRBJ1-2	CASSFWGLREVKNGYTF	TGTGCCAGCAGTTTTTGGGGGTTGAGGGAGGTTAAGAATGGCTACACCTTC
TRBD2	TRBV28	-	TRBJ2-3	CASSLRRGGADTQYF	TGTGCCAGCAGTTTAAGACGGGGGGGCGCAGATACGCAGTATTTT
-	TRBV6-5	-	TRBJ1-2	CATAVNRVDYGYTF	TGTGCCACCGCCGTGAATCGGGTGGACTATGGCTACACCTTC
-	TRBV18	-	TRBJ2-5	CASSTPQGVETQYF	TGTGCCAGCTCAACCCCACAGGGTGTGGAGACCCAGTACTTC
-	TRBV10-3	-	TRBJ1-5	CAISEALGGSGPQHF	TGTGCCATCAGTGAGGCCCTGGGAGGGTCGGGACCCCAGCATTTT
TRBD1	TRBV7-2	-	TRBJ2-3	CASSHSTGGIDTQYF	TGTGCCAGCAGCCACTCGACAGGGGGTATAGATACGCAGTATTTT
TRBD2	TRBV4-1	-	TRBJ2-7	CASRRGTSGSAYEQYF	TGCGCCAGCAGACGAGGGACTAGCGGGAGTGCCTACGAGCAGTACTTC
-	TRBV7-8	-	TRBJ2-5	CASSLGAEGGLEETQYF	TGTGCCAGCAGCTTAGGGGCTGAGGGGGGGCTAGAGGAGACCCAGTACTTC
-	TRBV27	-	TRBJ1-4	CASSMDFTNEKLFF	TGTGCCAGCAGTATGGACTTTACTAATGAAAAACTGTTTTTT
-	TRBV28	-	TRBJ1-2	CASSPGSTVYGYTF	TGTGCCAGCAGCCCAGGGTCCACCGTCTATGGCTACACCTTC
-	TRBV7-2	-	TRBJ1-4	CASSLGLATNEKLFF	TGTGCCAGCAGCTTAGGGCTGGCAACTAATGAAAAACTGTTTTTT
-	TRBV6-5	few	TRBJ1-4	CASSYGGPNEKLFF	TGTGCCAGCAGTTACGGGGGCCCAAATGAAAAACTGTTTTTT
-	TRBV6-5	-	TRBJ1-1	CASSQAYGMNTEAFF	TGTGCCAGCAGTCAGGCATACGGGATGAACACTGAAGCTTTCTTT
-	TRBV9	-	TRBJ2-3	CASSVATSSDTQYF	TGTGCCAGCAGCGTAGCTACTAGCTCAGATACGCAGTATTTT
-	TRBV7-6	-	TRBJ1-5	CASSADRNSNQPQHF	TGTGCCAGCAGCGCAGACAGGAATAGCAATCAGCCCCAGCATTTT
-	TRBV5-1	-	TRBJ1-1	CASSLGGDNTEAFF	TGCGCCAGCAGCTTGGGCGGAGATAACACTGAAGCTTTCTTT
TRBD2	TRBV28	-	TRBJ2-5	CASGLARETQYF	TGTGCCTCGGGACTAGCACGAGAGACCCAGTACTTC
TRBD2	TRBV5-1	-	TRBJ2-1	CASSLVLAGVVDEQFF	TGCGCCAGCAGCTTGGTACTAGCGGGGGTAGTGGATGAGCAGTTCTTC
TRBD1	TRBV5-1	-	TRBJ1-6	CASSKTGDFGSPLHF	TGCGCCAGCAGTAAGACAGGGGATTTCGGTTCACCCCTCCACTTT
-	TRBV28	-	TRBJ1-2	CATSGGEHPLYGYTF	TGTGCCACTTCGGGGGGCGAACACCCTCTCTATGGCTACACCTTC
-	TRBV7-9	-	TRBJ1-4	CASSLNRDEKLFF	TGTGCCAGCAGCTTAAACAGGGACGAAAAACTGTTTTTT
-	TRBV19	-	TRBJ2-3	CASSIVPGSTDTQYF	TGTGCCAGTAGTATAGTTCCGGGTAGCACAGATACGCAGTATTTT
TRBD2	TRBV4-1	-	TRBJ2-7	CASSQGRESSYEQYF	TGCGCCAGCAGCCAAGGGCGGGAGAGCTCCTACGAGCAGTACTTC
-	TRBV5-1	-	TRBJ1-4	CASSVDRPNEKLFF	TGCGCCAGCAGCGTCGACAGGCCTAATGAAAAACTGTTTTTT
-	TRBV19	-	TRBJ1-1	CASAYFGQSNTEAFF	TGTGCCAGCGCCTATTTCGGACAGAGTAACACTGAAGCTTTCTTT
TRBD1	TRBV7-3	-	TRBJ2-1	CASSSKDRAPYNEQFF	TGTGCCAGCAGCTCGAAAGACAGGGCCCCGTACAATGAGCAGTTCTTC
TRBD2	TRBV27	-	TRBJ2-3	CASSLSPAGVDTQYF	TGTGCCAGCAGTTTATCCCCCGCGGGGGTGGATACGCAGTATTTT
-	TRBV27	-	TRBJ1-5	CASRWAGSNQPQHF	TGTGCCAGCAGGTGGGCCGGAAGCAATCAGCCCCAGCATTTT
TRBD2	TRBV6-6	few	TRBJ2-7	CASRRLAVYEQYF	TGTGCCAGCAGGAGACTAGCGGTCTACGAGCAGTACTTC
-	TRBV18	-	TRBJ1-6	CASSPPRANSPLHF	TGTGCCAGCTCACCACCGCGGGCTAATTCACCCCTCCACTTT
-	TRBV7-6	-	TRBJ1-5	CASSLSIRGQPQHF	TGTGCCAGCAGCTTATCGATTCGGGGTCAGCCCCAGCATTTT
-	TRBV7-2	-	TRBJ2-7	CASSLEGVHYQQYF	TGTGCCAGCAGCTTAGAAGGGGTTCACTATCAGCAGTACTTC
TRBD1	TRBV4-1	-	TRBJ1-5	CASSQNRDSHQPQHF	TGCGCCAGCAGCCAAAACCGGGACAGTCATCAGCCCCAGCATTTT
-	TRBV4-1	-	TRBJ2-3	CASSHRITGGADGTDTQYF	TGCGCCAGCAGCCACCGTATAACGGGGGGCGCCGATGGCACAGATACGCAGTATTTT
-	TRBV4-3	-	TRBJ1-2	CASSQDFTVSNYGYTF	TGCGCCAGCAGCCAAGATTTTACTGTTTCTAACTATGGCTACACCTTC
-	TRBV7-2	-	TRBJ2-1	CASSLAPPFNNEQFF	TGTGCCAGCAGCTTGGCACCCCCGTTCAACAATGAGCAGTTCTTC
TRBD2	TRBV18	-	TRBJ2-3	CASSSGLAGVDTDTQYF	TGTGCCAGCTCATCGGGACTAGCGGGAGTCGACACAGATACGCAGTATTTT
TRBD1	TRBV7-3	-	TRBJ2-3	CASSLTGVVQDTQYF	TGTGCCAGCAGCTTGACAGGGGTCGTACAAGATACGCAGTATTTT